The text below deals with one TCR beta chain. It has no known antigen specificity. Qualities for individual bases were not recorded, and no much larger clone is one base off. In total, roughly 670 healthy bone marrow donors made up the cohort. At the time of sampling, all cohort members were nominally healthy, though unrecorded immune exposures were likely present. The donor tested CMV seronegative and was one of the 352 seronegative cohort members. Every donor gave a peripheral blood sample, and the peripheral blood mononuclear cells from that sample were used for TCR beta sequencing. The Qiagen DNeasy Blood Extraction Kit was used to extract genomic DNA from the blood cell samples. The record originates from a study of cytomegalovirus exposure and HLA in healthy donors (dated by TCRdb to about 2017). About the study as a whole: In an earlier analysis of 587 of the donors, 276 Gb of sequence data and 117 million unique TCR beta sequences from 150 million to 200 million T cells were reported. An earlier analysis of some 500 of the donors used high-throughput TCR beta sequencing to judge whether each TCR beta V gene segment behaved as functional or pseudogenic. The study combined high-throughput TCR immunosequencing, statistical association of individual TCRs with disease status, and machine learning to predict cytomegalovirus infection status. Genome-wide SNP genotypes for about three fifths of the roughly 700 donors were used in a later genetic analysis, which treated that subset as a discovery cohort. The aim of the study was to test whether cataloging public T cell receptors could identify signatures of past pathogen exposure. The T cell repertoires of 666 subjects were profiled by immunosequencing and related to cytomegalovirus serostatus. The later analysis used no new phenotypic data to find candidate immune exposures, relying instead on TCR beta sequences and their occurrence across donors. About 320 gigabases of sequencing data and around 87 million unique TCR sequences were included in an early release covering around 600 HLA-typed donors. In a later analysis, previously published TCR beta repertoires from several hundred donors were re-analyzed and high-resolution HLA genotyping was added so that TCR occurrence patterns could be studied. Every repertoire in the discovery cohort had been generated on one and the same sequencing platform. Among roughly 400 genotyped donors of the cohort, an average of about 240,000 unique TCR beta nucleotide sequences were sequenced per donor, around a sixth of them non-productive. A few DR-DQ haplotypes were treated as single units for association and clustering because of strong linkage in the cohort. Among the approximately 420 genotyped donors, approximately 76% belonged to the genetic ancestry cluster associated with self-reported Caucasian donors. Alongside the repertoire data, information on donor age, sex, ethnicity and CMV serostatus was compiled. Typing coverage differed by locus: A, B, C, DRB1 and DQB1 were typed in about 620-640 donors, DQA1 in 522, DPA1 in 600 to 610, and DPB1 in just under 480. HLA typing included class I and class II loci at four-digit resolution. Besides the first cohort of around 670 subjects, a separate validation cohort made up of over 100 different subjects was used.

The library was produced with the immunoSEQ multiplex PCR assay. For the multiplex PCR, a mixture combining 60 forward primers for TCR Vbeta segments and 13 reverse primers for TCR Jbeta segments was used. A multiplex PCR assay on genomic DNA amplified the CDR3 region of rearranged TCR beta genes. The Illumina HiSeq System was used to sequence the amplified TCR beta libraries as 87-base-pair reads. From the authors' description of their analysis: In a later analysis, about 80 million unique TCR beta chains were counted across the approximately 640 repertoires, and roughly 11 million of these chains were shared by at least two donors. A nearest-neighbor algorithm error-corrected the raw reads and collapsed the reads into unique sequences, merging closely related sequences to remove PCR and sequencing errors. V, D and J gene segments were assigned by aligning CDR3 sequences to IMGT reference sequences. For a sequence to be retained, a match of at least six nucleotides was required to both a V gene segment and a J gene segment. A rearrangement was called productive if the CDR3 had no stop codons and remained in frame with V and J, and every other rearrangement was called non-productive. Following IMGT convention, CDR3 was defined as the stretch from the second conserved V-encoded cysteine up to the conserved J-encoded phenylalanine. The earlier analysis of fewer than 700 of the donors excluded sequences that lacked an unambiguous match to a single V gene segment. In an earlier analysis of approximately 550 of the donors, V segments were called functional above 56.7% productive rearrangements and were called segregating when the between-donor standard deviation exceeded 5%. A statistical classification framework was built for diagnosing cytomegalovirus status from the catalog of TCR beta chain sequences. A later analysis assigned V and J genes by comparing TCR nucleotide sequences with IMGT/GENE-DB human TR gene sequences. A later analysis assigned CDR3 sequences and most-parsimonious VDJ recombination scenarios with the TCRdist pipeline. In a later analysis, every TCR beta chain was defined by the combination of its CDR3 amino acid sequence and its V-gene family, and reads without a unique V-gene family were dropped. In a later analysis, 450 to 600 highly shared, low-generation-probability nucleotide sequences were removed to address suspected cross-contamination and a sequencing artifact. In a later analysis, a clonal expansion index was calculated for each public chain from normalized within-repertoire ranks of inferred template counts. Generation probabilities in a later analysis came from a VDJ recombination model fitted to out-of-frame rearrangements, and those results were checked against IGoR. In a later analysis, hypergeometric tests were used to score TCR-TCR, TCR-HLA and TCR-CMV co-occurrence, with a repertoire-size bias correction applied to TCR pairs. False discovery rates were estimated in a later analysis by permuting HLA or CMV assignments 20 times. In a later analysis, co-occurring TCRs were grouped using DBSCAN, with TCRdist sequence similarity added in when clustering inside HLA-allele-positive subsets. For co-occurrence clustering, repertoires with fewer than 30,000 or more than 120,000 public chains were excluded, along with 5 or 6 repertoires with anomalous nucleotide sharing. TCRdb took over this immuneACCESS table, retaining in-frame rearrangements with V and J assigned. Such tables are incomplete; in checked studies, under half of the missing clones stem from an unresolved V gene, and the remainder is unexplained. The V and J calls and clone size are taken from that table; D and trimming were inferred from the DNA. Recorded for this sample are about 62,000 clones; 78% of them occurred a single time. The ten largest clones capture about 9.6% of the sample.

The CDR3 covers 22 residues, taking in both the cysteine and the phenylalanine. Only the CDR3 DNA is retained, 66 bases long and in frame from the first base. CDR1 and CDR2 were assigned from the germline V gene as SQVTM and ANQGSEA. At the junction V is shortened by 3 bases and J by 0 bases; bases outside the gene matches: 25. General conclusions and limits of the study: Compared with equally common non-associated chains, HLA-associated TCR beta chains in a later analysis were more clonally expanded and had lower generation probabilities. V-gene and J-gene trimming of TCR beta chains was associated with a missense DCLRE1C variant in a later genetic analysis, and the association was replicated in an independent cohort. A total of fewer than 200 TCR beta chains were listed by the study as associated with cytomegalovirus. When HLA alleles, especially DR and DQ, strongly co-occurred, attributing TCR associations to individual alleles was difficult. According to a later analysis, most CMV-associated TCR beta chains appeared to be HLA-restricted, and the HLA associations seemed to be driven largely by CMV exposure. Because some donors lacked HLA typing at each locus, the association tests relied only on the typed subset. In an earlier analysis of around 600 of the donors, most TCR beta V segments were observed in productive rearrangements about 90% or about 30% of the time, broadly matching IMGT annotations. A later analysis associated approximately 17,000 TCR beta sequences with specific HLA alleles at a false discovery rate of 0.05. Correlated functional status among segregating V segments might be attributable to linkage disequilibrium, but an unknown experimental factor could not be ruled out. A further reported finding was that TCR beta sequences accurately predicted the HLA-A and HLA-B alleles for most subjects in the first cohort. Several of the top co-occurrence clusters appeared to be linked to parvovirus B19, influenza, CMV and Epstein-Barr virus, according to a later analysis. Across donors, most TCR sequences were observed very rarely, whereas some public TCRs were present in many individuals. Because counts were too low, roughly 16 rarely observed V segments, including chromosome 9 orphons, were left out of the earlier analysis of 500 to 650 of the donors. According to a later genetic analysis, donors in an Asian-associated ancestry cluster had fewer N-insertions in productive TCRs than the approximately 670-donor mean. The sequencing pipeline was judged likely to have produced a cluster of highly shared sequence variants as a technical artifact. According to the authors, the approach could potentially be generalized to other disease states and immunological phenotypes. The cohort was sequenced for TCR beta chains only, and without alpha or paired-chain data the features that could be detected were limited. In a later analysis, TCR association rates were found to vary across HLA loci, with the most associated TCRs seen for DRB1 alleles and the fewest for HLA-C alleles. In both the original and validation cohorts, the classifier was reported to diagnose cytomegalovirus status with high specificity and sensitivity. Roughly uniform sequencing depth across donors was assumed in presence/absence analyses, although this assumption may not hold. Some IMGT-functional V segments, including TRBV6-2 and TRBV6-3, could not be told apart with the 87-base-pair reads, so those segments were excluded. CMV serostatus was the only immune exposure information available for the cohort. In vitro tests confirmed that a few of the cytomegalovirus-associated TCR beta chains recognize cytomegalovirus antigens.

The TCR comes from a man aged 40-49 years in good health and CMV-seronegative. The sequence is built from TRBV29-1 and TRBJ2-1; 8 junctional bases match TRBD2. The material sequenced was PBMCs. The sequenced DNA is TGCAGCGTTGAGGGTCTAGCGGGCAAAGGGGGGAAAGGTCTAAGCTCCTACAATGAGCAGTTCTTC. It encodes CSVEGLAGKGGKGLSSYNEQFF.